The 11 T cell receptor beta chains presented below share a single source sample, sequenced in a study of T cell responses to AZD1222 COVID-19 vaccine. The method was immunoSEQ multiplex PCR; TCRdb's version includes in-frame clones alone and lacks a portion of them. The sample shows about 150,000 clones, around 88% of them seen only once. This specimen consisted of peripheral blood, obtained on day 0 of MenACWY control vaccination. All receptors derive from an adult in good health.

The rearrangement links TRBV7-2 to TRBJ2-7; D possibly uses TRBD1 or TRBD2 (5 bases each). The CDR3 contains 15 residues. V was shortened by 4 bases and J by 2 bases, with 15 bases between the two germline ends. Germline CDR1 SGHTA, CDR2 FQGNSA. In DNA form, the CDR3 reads TGTGCCAGCAGCTCTTCCGGGACGGAAACCTACGAGCAGTACTTC. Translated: CASSSSGTETYEQYF.

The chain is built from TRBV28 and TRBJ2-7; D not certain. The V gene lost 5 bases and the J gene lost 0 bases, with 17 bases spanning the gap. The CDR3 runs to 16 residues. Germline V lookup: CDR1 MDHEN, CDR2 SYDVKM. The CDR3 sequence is CASSGNLRTSSYEQYF. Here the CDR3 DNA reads TGTGCCAGCAGTGGAAACTTGCGAACGAGCTCCTACGAGCAGTACTTC. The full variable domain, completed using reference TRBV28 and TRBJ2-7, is DVKVTQSSRYLVKRTGEKVFLECVQDMDHENMFWYRQDPGLGLRLIYFSYDVKMKEKGDIPEGYSVSREKKERFSLILESASTNQTSMYLCASSGNLRTSSYEQYFGPGTRLTVT.

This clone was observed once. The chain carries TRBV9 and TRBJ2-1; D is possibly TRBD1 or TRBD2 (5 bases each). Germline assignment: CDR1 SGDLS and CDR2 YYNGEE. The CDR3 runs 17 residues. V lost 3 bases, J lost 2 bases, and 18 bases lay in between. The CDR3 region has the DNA TGTGCCAGCAGCGCTCGGGACGGCGTTTTTACCTACAATGAGCAGTTCTTC. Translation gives CASSARDGVFTYNEQFF.

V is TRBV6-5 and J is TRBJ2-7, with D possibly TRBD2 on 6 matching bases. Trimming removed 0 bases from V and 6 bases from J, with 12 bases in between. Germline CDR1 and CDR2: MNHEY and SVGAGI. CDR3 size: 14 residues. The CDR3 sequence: CASSYSGGGLEQYF. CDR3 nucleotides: TGTGCCAGCAGTTACTCGGGGGGTGGGCTCGAGCAGTACTTC.

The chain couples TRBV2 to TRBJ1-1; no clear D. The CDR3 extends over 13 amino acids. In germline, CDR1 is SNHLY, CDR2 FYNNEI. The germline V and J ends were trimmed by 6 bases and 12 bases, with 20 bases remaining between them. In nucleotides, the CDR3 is TGTGCCAGCAGCGGTGTTGCGAGAGTGGTGTCTTTCTTT. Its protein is CASSGVARVVSFF.

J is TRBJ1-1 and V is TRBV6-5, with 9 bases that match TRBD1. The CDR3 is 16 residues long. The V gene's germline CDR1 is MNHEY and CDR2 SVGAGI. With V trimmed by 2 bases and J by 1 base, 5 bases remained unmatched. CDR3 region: CASSYLPGQGNTEAFF. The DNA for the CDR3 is TGTGCCAGCAGTTACCTACCGGGACAGGGGAACACTGAAGCTTTCTTT.

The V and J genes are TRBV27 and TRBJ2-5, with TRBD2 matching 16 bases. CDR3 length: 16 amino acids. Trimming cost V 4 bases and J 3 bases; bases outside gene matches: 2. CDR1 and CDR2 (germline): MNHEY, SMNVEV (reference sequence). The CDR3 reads CASSSGLAGGEETQYF. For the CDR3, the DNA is TGTGCCAGCAGTTCGGGACTAGCGGGAGGGGAAGAGACCCAGTACTTC.

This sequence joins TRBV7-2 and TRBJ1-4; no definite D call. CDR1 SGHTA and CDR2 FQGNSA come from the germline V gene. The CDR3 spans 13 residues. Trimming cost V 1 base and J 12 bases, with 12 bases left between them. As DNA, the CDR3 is TGTGCCAGCAGCTTAGTGGCTCAGAGGGAACTGTTTTTT. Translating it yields CASSLVAQRELFF.

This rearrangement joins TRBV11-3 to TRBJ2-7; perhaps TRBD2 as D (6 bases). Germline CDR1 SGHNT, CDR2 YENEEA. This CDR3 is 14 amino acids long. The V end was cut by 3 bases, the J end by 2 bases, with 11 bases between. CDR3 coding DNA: TGTGCCAGCAGCTTGGCGGGGCTTCCCTACGAGCAGTACTTC. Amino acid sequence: CASSLAGLPYEQYF.

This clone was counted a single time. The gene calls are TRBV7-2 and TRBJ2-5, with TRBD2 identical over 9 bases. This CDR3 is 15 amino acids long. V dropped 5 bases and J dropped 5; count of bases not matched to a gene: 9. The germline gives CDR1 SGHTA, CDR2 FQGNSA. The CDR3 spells CASSERTSVWETQYF. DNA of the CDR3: TGTGCCAGCAGCGAACGGACTAGCGTATGGGAGACCCAGTACTTC.

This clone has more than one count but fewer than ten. The CDR3: CASSYSVAGGRTDTQYF. The CDR3 bases are TGTGCCAGCAGTTACTCAGTAGCGGGGGGGCGGACAGATACGCAGTATTTT. The chain is built from TRBV6-2 or TRBV6-3 and TRBJ2-3, with 11 bases fitting TRBD2. From germline, CDR1 is MNHEY and CDR2 SVGEGT. The CDR3 runs to 17 residues. J was trimmed by 3 bases and V by 0 bases; bases with no gene match: 5.